The 26 T cell receptor beta chains below all came from one sample that was sequenced in a study of post-analysis software for immune sequencing data. cDNA libraries of TCR beta carried unique molecular identifiers. TCRdb independently ran MiXCR on the PCR reads; one entry per CDR3 protein. Of roughly 600,000 distinct CDR3 sequences listed, roughly 45% are singletons. These TCRs are of unknown antigen specificity. The study's findings and limits: About 5 TRBV segments (TRBV5-6, TRBV5-1 and TRBV20-1 among them) occurred more frequently in patients than in controls.

Input material: blood. The source of these receptors is a girl aged 10 to 17 with multiple sclerosis.

This clonotype showed up many times. V usage is TRBV4-2 and J usage is TRBJ2-1; D is perhaps TRBD1 (6 bases). Trimming pared 4 bases from V and 6 bases from J, leaving 16 bases between. Germline V gene data show CDR1 as LGHNA and CDR2 as YNFKEQ. CDR3 size: 15 residues. CDR3 sequence reads: CASSPGAAQSNEQFF. CDR3 coding DNA: TGTGCCAGCAGCCCAGGGGCAGCCCAGTCCAATGAGCAGTTCTTC.

The chain carries TRBV5-1 and TRBJ1-1; D may be TRBD1 (5 bases). The CDR3 is made up of 13 amino acids. Germline-derived CDR1 and CDR2 are SGHRS and YFSETQ. V lost 5 bases, J lost 3 bases, and 11 bases lay in between. CDR3 nucleotide sequence: TGCGCCAGCAGAATGAGAGGGGACACTGAAGCTTTCTTT. It encodes CASRMRGDTEAFF.

This chain joins TRBV12-3 or TRBV12-4 and TRBJ2-4, with 10 bases identical to TRBD1. The CDR3 covers 14 residues. Trimming at V came to 6 bases and at J to 7 bases, leaving 6 bases not matched to a gene. The CDR3 DNA follows: TGTGCCAGCAGAAGGGACAGGGGAGTCAACATTCAGTACTTC. This sequence encodes CASRRDRGVNIQYF.

As concerns this clonotype: A single base separates this from a much larger clone, so it may be a read error. The chain combines TRBV20-1 with TRBJ1-1; the match to TRBD1 covers 8 bases. The germline V gene has CDR1 DFQATT and CDR2 SNEGSKA (reference sequence). Trimming at V came to 2 bases and at J to 4 bases, leaving 0 bases not matched to a gene. The CDR3 consists of 12 residues. The CDR3 protein is CSARQGATEAFF. The CDR3 DNA follows: TGCAGTGCTAGACAGGGGGCCACTGAAGCTTTCTTT.

In its sample, this clonotype was seen a few times. The chain carries TRBV9 and TRBJ2-7; D not resolved. From germline, CDR1 is SGDLS and CDR2 YYNGEE. With 0 bases removed from V and 0 bases from J, the gap between germline ends came to 10 bases. This CDR3 spans 15 amino acids. The CDR3 DNA reads as TGTGCCAGCAGCGTAGGGGTAGGGCTCTCCTACGAGCAGTACTTC. It encodes CASSVGVGLSYEQYF. The whole variable domain, remainder taken from reference TRBV9 and TRBJ2-7, is DSGVTQTPKHLITATGQRVTLRCSPRSGDLSVYWYQQSLDQGLQFLIQYYNGEERAKGNILERFSAQQFPDLHSELNLSSLELGDSALYFCASSVGVGLSYEQYFGPGTRLTVT.

The chain links TRBV10-3 to TRBJ2-1; TRBD2 is a possible D gene (6 bases). CDR3 size: 15 residues. The V end was cut by 2 bases, the J end by 0 bases, with 8 bases between. Germline CDR1 reads ENHRY; CDR2 reads SYGVKD. This CDR3 is CAISEPSDSYNEQFF. For the CDR3, the DNA is TGTGCCATCAGTGAGCCTAGCGACTCCTACAATGAGCAGTTCTTC.

This clonotype was seen a handful of times. The chain joins TRBV20-1 to TRBJ2-7; D call uncertain. Germline V gene lookup returns CDR1 DFQATT and CDR2 SNEGSKA (reference sequence). V lost 6 bases to trimming and J lost 2 bases, with 20 bases between them. The CDR3 length is 15 residues. CDR3 in amino acids: CSATNRGGGAYEQYF. DNA of the CDR3: TGCAGTGCCACAAATCGAGGTGGCGGAGCCTACGAGCAGTACTTC.

This clonotype was recorded a few times. This sequence joins TRBV4-1 and TRBJ1-4; unclear D gene. The V and J ends lost 5 bases and 0 bases respectively, with 13 bases between them. The CDR3 covers 16 residues. Germline V CDR1 and CDR2: MGHRA, YSYEKL. CDR3 sequence (DNA): TGCGCCAGCAGCACCCCCATCGTAACAACTAATGAAAAACTGTTTTTT. It is translated as CASSTPIVTTNEKLFF.

The J gene is TRBJ2-1, the V gene TRBV5-4; D tentatively reads TRBD1 or TRBD2 (5 bases each). Trimming stripped 4 bases from V and 0 bases from J, with 14 bases between. The CDR3 has 16 residues. Germline CDR1 reads SGHNT; CDR2 reads YYREEE (reference sequence). The CDR3 loop reads CASSPRDGGSYNEQFF. The DNA for the CDR3 is TGTGCCAGCAGCCCAAGGGACGGTGGCTCCTACAATGAGCAGTTCTTC.

This rearrangement joins TRBV7-8 to TRBJ2-1, with 8 bases that match TRBD2. Germline assignment: CDR1 SGHVS and CDR2 FQNEAQ. The CDR3 extends over 15 amino acids. Unmatched junction bases numbered 8, after V lost 2 bases and J lost 8 bases. The CDR3, as DNA: TGTGCCAGCAGCTTATTCGGGAGGGATAGTGATGAGCAGTTCTTC. It specifies CASSLFGRDSDEQFF.

The CDR3 reads CSARTGGYEAFF. As DNA, the CDR3 is TGCAGTGCGAGGACAGGGGGCTATGAAGCTTTCTTT. The chain recombines TRBV20-1 with TRBJ1-1; 11 nucleotides agree with TRBD1. J lost 7 bases, V lost 6 bases, and 4 bases had no gene match. Germline CDR1 and CDR2: DFQATT and SNEGSKA (reference sequence). This CDR3 has 12 residues.

The chain has TRBV6-6 and TRBJ2-5; perhaps D is TRBD1 or TRBD2 (5 bases each). Germline V lookup: CDR1 MNHNY, CDR2 SVGAGI (reference sequence). This CDR3 is 15 amino acids long. With 6 bases removed from V and 4 bases from J, the gap between germline ends came to 18 bases. CDR3 residues: CASSPGTSLRETQYF. The CDR3 nucleotides are TGTGCCAGCAGCCCCGGGACGTCGCTGAGAGAGACCCAGTACTTC.

The chain is built from TRBV18 and TRBJ1-1; TRBD1 is a possible D gene (5 bases). The CDR3 has 15 residues. Per the germline V gene, CDR1 is KGHSH and CDR2 is LQKENI. The V end lost 0 bases, the J end lost 4 bases, and 12 bases lay between the germline ends. The CDR3 region has the DNA TGTGCCAGCTCACCACCGGGACCCTCGGGCACTGAAGCTTTCTTT. It is translated as CASSPPGPSGTEAFF. Together with reference TRBV18 and TRBJ1-1, the CDR3 gives the full variable domain: NAGVMQNPRHLVRRRGQEARLRCSPMKGHSHVYWYRQLPEEGLKFMVYLQKENIIDESGMPKERFSAEFPKEGPSILRIQQVVRGDSAAYFCASSPPGPSGTEAFFGQGTRLTVV.

A few counts support this clonotype. The rearrangement links TRBV7-8 to TRBJ1-6; D unclear. Deletions cut 1 base from V and 13 bases from J, with 11 bases between. The CDR3 totals 13 residues. Germline V gene lookup returns CDR1 SGHVS and CDR2 FQNEAQ. The CDR3 region is CASSLEKPLPLHF. Here the CDR3 DNA reads TGTGCCAGCAGCTTAGAAAAGCCGCTCCCCCTCCACTTT.

Turning to this clonotype: Since no conserved phenylalanine or tryptophan closes the CDR3, a read error is the likely cause. The chain couples TRBV4-1 to TRBJ2-1; 8 nucleotides align to TRBD2. CDR1 MGHRA and CDR2 YSYEKL come from the germline V gene. The CDR3 runs 17 residues. The V and J ends lost 1 base and 2 bases, in that order; junction bases with no gene match: 7. The CDR3 region is CASSQAPREAPYNEQFC. CDR3 bases: TGCGCCAGCAGCCAAGCGCCGCGGGAGGCCCCCTACAATGAGCAGTTCTGC.

V usage is TRBV12-3 or TRBV12-4 and J usage is TRBJ2-3, with D possibly TRBD2 on 6 matching bases. The length of the CDR3 is 14 residues. V dropped 2 bases and J dropped 6 bases, with 12 bases sitting between them. The CDR3 protein is CASSLLAGRDTQYF. DNA of the CDR3: TGTGCCAGCAGTTTACTCGCGGGGAGGGATACGCAGTATTTT.

This rearrangement joins TRBV11-3 to TRBJ2-4; a possible D gene is TRBD1 (6 bases). The V end lost 1 base, the J end lost 0 bases, and 10 bases lay between the germline ends. Per germline, CDR1 SGHNT and CDR2 YENEEA. There are 16 residues in the CDR3. CDR3 nucleotide sequence: TGTGCCAGCAGCTTAGTAGGGGGTCTAGCCAAAAACATTCAGTACTTC. It encodes CASSLVGGLAKNIQYF.

The chain combines TRBV7-2 with TRBJ1-1; possible D gene TRBD1, 5 bases. Germline loops: CDR1 SGHTA, CDR2 FQGNSA. V lost 2 bases, J lost 12 bases, and 16 bases lay in between. The CDR3 is 13 amino acids. Here the CDR3 reads CASSLSLQAKTFF. CDR3 sequence (DNA): TGTGCCAGCAGCTTATCGTTACAGGCTAAGACTTTCTTT.

This rearrangement joins TRBV18 to TRBJ2-5; 7 positions match TRBD2. Trimming at V came to 1 base and at J to 4 bases, leaving 3 bases not matched to a gene. Looked up from germline, CDR1 is KGHSH and CDR2 is LQKENI. The CDR3 length is 14 residues. CDR3 bases: TGTGCCAGCTCACCACGGCGCGGGGGAGAGACCCAGTACTTC. Its translation is CASSPRRGGETQYF.

The table lists this clonotype with a few counts. In DNA form, the CDR3 reads TGTGCCATTGGCCTTGGGCGGCCTAATTCACCCCTCCACTTT. Amino acids: CAIGLGRPNSPLHF. This rearrangement joins TRBV10-3 to TRBJ1-6; D gene unclear. V was pared by 9 bases and J by 6 bases, with 15 bases between. This CDR3 contains 14 residues. Looked up from germline, CDR1 is ENHRY and CDR2 is SYGVKD.

The V and J genes are TRBV20-1 and TRBJ2-1; D is possibly TRBD2 (6 bases). The ends were cut back, 3 bases at V and 0 bases at J, with 12 bases in the middle. CDR1 DFQATT and CDR2 SNEGSKA come from the germline V gene (reference sequence). The CDR3 is made up of 15 amino acids. The CDR3 loop is CSARAGHSSYNEQFF. The CDR3 DNA sequence: TGCAGTGCTAGGGCGGGGCATAGCTCCTACAATGAGCAGTTCTTC.

The table lists this clonotype with a count of one. The gene calls are TRBV10-3 and TRBJ1-5; tentatively, D is TRBD1 (6 bases). Per germline, CDR1 ENHRY and CDR2 SYGVKD. CDR3 length equals 16 residues. V lost 0 bases and J 5 bases, leaving 14 bases between the germline ends. As DNA, the CDR3 is TGTGCCATCAGTGAGTCCCGCAGGGGAGGCGATCAGCCCCAGCATTTT. This encodes CAISESRRGGDQPQHF.

CDR3 sequence (DNA): TGCAGTGCTAGAGGGGGGACCGCCGTCTCTGGGGCCAACGTCCTGACTTTC. Its translation is CSARGGTAVSGANVLTF. The chain links TRBV20-1 to TRBJ2-6; TRBD1 or TRBD2 may be the D gene (5 bases each). Trimming cost V 1 base and J 0 bases, with 13 bases left between them. Germline-derived CDR1 and CDR2 are DFQATT and SNEGSKA (reference sequence). The CDR3 length is 17 residues.

The rearrangement joins TRBV6-6 to TRBJ2-7; D unresolved. The germline V and J ends were trimmed by 10 bases and 5 bases, with 9 bases remaining between them. Germline-derived CDR1 and CDR2 are MNHNY and SVGAGI (reference sequence). The CDR3 has 10 amino acids. The CDR3 protein is CATRYDEQYF. In DNA form, the CDR3 reads TGTGCCACCAGGTACGACGAGCAGTACTTC.

The chain recombines TRBV4-1 with TRBJ2-4; TRBD2 aligns across 13 bases. The tail of the sequence fits TRBJ2-7 better, so the J call may be wrong. Germline lookup yields CDR1 MGHRA and CDR2 YSYEKL. The CDR3 runs to 16 residues. The CDR3 bases are TGCGCCAGCAGCCAAGGGACTAGCGGGAGTCGGTACGAGCAGTACTTC. Translating gives CASSQGTSGSRYEQYF.

With regard to this clonotype: Compared with germline, one end of the junction differs, possibly owing to a read error. The V and J genes are TRBV4-1 and TRBJ1-2, with a tentative D call TRBD1 (5 bases). Looked up from germline, CDR1 is MGHRA and CDR2 is YSYEKL. The CDR3 loop spans 13 amino acids. The CDR3 coding sequence is TGCGCCGGCAGCCATGCAAACAGGACGATCTACACCTTC. Encoded protein: CAGSHANRTIYTF.